These 11 T cell receptor beta chains were sequenced from one sample in a study of T cell changes during pregnancy in multiple sclerosis. Sequenced by immunoSEQ multiplex PCR; TCRdb stores in-frame clones only, minus some. The sample includes some 52,000 clones, approximately 92% seen only once; the top ten take 0.2% to 0.3%. Material: CD4+ T cells from peripheral blood mononuclear cells, obtained in the third trimester of pregnancy. Receptor source: a female donor with multiple sclerosis, enrolled in a pregnancy study.

DNA for the CDR3: TGTGCCAGCTCATACAAAAGCGGGCATGGCTACACCTTC. Translation gives CASSYKSGHGYTF. The gene calls are TRBV18 and TRBJ1-2, with D hard to call. The germline gives CDR1 KGHSH, CDR2 LQKENI. CDR3 length: 13 residues. V was clipped by 5 bases and J by 6 bases, with 13 bases between them.

The chain carries TRBV5-1 and TRBJ2-7; the match to TRBD2 covers 11 bases. The CDR3 is made up of 16 amino acids. With V trimmed by 4 bases and J by 2 bases, 8 bases remained unmatched. The germline V gene encodes CDR1 SGHRS and CDR2 YFSETQ. CDR3 amino acids: CASSARLAGFPYEQYF. In DNA form, the CDR3 reads TGCGCCAGCAGCGCCAGACTAGCGGGATTCCCCTACGAGCAGTACTTC.

This rearrangement joins TRBV9 to TRBJ1-1, with 8 bases aligning to TRBD1. Germline assignment: CDR1 SGDLS and CDR2 YYNGEE. This CDR3 has 20 residues. V was pared by 0 bases and J by 1 base, with 17 bases of the junction left unmatched. The CDR3 DNA reads TGTGCCAGCAGCGTAGTCCTTACCGGGACAGGCTTAGCTCGGAACACTGAAGCTTTCTTT. As protein: CASSVVLTGTGLARNTEAFF. Complete variable domain (other parts from reference TRBV9 and TRBJ1-1): DSGVTQTPKHLITATGQRVTLRCSPRSGDLSVYWYQQSLDQGLQFLIQYYNGEERAKGNILERFSAQQFPDLHSELNLSSLELGDSALYFCASSVVLTGTGLARNTEAFFGQGTRLTVV.

The J gene is TRBJ2-3, the V gene TRBV2; the match to TRBD1 covers 8 bases. V lost 8 bases and J lost 1; bases outside the gene matches: 8. The CDR3 runs 15 residues. CDR1 and CDR2 from the germline V gene are SNHLY and FYNNEI. The CDR3 loop reads CASRTGTGGTDTQYF. The DNA for the CDR3 is TGTGCCAGCCGAACCGGGACAGGAGGCACAGATACGCAGTATTTT.

The V and J genes are TRBV19 and TRBJ1-1; D remains unclear. The CDR3 has 12 residues. V dropped 5 bases and J dropped 10 bases, with 14 bases sitting between them. Germline CDR1 is LNHDA and CDR2 is SQIVND (reference sequence). The CDR3 region has the DNA TGTGCCAGTAGTCAGAGAGGAGGGCGAGCTTTCTTT. As protein: CASSQRGGRAFF.

The rearrangement links TRBV21-1 to TRBJ1-1; the D call TRBD1 from the table was never checked on the DNA. TRBV21-1 represents a pseudogene. The CDR3 is 16 residues long. As DNA, the CDR3 is TGTGCCAGCAGCCTAGTGACAGGACAGGGACCCACTGAAGCTTTCTTT. It encodes CASSLVTGQGPTEAFF.

The chain links TRBV29-1 to TRBJ1-4; D might be TRBD1 (6 bases). V was shortened by 8 bases and J by 7 bases, with 11 bases between the two germline ends. The CDR3 has 11 amino acids. Germline CDR1 is SQVTM and CDR2 is ANQGSEA. CDR3 protein: CSFRGGEKLFF. CDR3 DNA sequence: TGCAGCTTCCGAGGGGGTGAAAAACTGTTTTTT.

The chain employs TRBV7-2 and TRBJ2-3, with 8 bases aligning to TRBD2. The CDR3 extends over 14 amino acids. The V segment lost 5 bases and the J segment 4 bases; nucleotides outside the gene matches: 5. Germline values: CDR1 SGHTA, CDR2 FQGNSA. The CDR3: CASSLGLDADTQYF. DNA of the CDR3: TGTGCCAGCAGCCTGGGACTAGATGCAGATACGCAGTATTTT. The full variable domain, its missing parts supplied by reference TRBV7-2 and TRBJ2-3, is GAGVSQSPSNKVTEKGKDVELRCDPISGHTALYWYRQSLGQGLEFLIYFQGNSAPDKSGLPSDRFSAERTGGSVSTLTIQRTQQEDSAVYLCASSLGLDADTQYFGPGTRLTVL.

V gene TRBV6-6 combines with J gene TRBJ2-7; 8 nucleotides line up with TRBD1. CDR3 length: 15 residues. Germline assignment: CDR1 MNHNY and CDR2 SVGAGI (reference sequence). The trim removed 0 bases at V and 5 bases at J, leaving 6 bases unmatched. CDR3 sequence: CASSYSLDREHEQYF. CDR3 DNA: TGTGCCAGCAGTTACTCACTGGACAGGGAGCACGAGCAGTACTTC.

This clone showed up just once. V gene TRBV5-1 combines with J gene TRBJ2-3, with 8 bases aligning to TRBD2. The CDR3 runs 17 residues. The junction had 12 bases not matched to a gene; V was cut back by 4 bases and J by 2 bases. Germline CDR1 and CDR2: SGHRS and YFSETQ. The CDR3 coding sequence is TGCGCCAGCAGCCTACTTGTGCTAGCGGGCGACACAGATACGCAGTATTTT. Amino acid sequence: CASSLLVLAGDTDTQYF.

V usage is TRBV7-9 and J usage is TRBJ2-1, with a tentative D call TRBD2 (5 bases). The CDR3 is made up of 14 amino acids. The germline V gene has CDR1 SEHNR and CDR2 FQNEAQ (reference sequence). V dropped 2 bases and J dropped 9 bases, with 14 bases sitting between them. CDR3 amino acids: CASSLPGRRSEQFF. The DNA of the CDR3 is TGTGCCAGCAGCTTACCCGGCAGGAGGTCTGAGCAGTTCTTC.